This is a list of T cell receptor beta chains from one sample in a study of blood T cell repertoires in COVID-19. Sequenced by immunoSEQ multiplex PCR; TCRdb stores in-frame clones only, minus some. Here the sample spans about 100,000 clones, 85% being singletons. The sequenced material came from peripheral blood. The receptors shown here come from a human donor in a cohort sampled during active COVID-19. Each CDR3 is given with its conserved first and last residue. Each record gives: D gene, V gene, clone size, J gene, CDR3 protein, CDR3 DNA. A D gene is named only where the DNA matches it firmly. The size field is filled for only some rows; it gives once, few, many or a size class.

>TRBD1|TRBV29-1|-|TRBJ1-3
CSVEDRTGETGNTIYF
TGCAGCGTTGAAGACAGGACAGGGGAGACTGGAAACACCATATATTTT
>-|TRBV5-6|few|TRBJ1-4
CASSSTGYEKLFF
TGTGCCAGCAGTAGTACAGGGTATGAAAAACTGTTTTTT
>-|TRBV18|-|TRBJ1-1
CASSPQEGGEAFF
TGTGCCAGCTCACCACAGGAAGGGGGTGAAGCTTTCTTT
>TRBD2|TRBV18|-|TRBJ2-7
CASSPPGLAYEQYF
TGTGCCAGCTCACCACCGGGACTAGCCTATGAGCAGTACTTC
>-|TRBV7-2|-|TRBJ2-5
CASSLGQQETQYF
TGTGCCAGCAGCTTAGGACAGCAAGAGACCCAGTACTTC
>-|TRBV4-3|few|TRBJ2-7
CASSQESSGSYEQYF
TGCGCCAGCAGCCAAGAAAGTAGCGGCTCCTACGAGCAGTACTTC
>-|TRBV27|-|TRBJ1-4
CASSLRGTGGTNEKLFF
TGTGCCAGCAGTTTGCGCGGGACGGGGGGCACTAATGAAAAACTGTTTTTT
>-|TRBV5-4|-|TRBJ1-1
CASSLRDTEAFF
TGTGCCAGCAGCTTGCGGGACACTGAAGCTTTCTTT
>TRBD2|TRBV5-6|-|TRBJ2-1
CASTGLAGVGEQFF
TGTGCCAGCACAGGACTAGCGGGAGTCGGTGAGCAGTTCTTC
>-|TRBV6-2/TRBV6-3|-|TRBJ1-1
CASSKNVGAGMVAAFF
TGTGCCAGCAGTAAAAACGTTGGAGCGGGGATGGTTGCAGCTTTCTTT
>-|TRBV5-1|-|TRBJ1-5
CASSLGAGENQPQHF
TGCGCCAGCAGCTTGGGAGCAGGTGAGAATCAGCCCCAGCATTTT
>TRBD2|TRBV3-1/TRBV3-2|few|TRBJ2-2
CASSQRLAGMSGELFF
TGTGCCAGCAGCCAGAGACTAGCGGGGATGTCCGGGGAGCTGTTTTTT
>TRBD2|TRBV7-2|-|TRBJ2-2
CASSSSYGLAGGSGELFF
TGTGCCAGCAGCTCATCTTATGGCCTAGCGGGAGGAAGCGGGGAGCTGTTTTTT
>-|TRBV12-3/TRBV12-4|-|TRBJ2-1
CASSPPTYNEQFF
TGTGCCAGCAGTCCCCCCACCTACAATGAGCAGTTCTTC
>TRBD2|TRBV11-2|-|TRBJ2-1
CASSTGGLAVPEQFF
TGTGCCAGCAGCACGGGGGGACTAGCGGTCCCTGAGCAGTTCTTC
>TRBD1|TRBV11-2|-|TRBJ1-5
CASSPGTGEGQPQHF
TGTGCCAGCAGCCCCGGGACAGGGGAGGGGCAGCCCCAGCATTTT
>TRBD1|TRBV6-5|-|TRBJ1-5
CASTGDRAGNQPQHF
TGTGCCAGCACCGGGGACAGGGCGGGAAATCAGCCCCAGCATTTT
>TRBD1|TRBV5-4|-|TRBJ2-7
CASSSQDRGSYEQYF
TGTGCCAGCAGCTCGCAGGACAGGGGGTCCTACGAGCAGTACTTC
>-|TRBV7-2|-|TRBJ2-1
CASSLGVGAVINEQFF
TGTGCCAGCAGCTTAGGGGTTGGGGCAGTTATCAATGAGCAGTTCTTC
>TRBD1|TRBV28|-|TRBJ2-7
CASSSPPGGYEQYF
TGTGCCAGCAGTTCCCCGCCAGGGGGCTACGAGCAGTACTTC
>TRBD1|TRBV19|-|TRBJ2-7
CASSTGTGSREQYF
TGTGCCAGTAGTACGGGGACAGGGAGTCGGGAGCAGTACTTC
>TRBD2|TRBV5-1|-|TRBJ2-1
CASSPATTSGYNEQFF
TGCGCCAGCAGCCCGGCCACGACTAGCGGGTACAATGAGCAGTTCTTC
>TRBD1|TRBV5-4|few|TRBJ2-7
CASSFGPQGVEQYF
TGTGCCAGCAGCTTTGGGCCGCAGGGGGTCGAGCAGTACTTC
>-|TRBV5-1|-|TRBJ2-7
CASSRDGLIGDEQYF
TGCGCCAGCAGCCGGGATGGGCTGATTGGGGACGAGCAGTACTTC
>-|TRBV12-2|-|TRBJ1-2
CASRLVGRGLQDGYTF
TGTGCAAGTCGCTTAGTTGGCAGGGGACTACAGGATGGCTACACCTTC
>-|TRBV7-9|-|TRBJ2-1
CASSVMRNEQFF
TGTGCCAGCAGCGTAATGCGTAATGAGCAGTTCTTC